The present TCR beta chain was sequenced within a study of shared clonotypes between healthy human individuals. Study-level findings and limits: Generally, naive subsets (rather than memory subsets) showed larger estimated richness. Even with large depth, rarefaction showed that sorted-subset sequencing was incomplete.

Selected positively for CCR7 and CD45RO-negative, naive CD8 cells excluded terminally differentiated effector memory CD45RA+ cells. Everyone who donated was a Caucasian adult who lived in Nashville, Tennessee. Germline assignment: CDR1 MDHEN and CDR2 SYDVKM. This CDR3 is 15 amino acids long. Germline trimming cut 5 bases from V and 1 base from J; bases unmatched to any gene: 5. Genomic DNA of every subset was divided equally among multiple immunoSEQ plates. Data came from immunoSEQ multiplex PCR; TCRdb stores just in-frame clones and leaves some out. The table lists millions of clones, 85% to 95% of them singletons, with about 1.1% in the top ten. Note on this clone: Its specificity is not known.

The J gene is TRBJ2-5, the V gene TRBV28, with TRBD1 matching over 9 bases. The source of this sequence is a young man in good health. The sample was naive CD8+ T cells sorted from blood. Here the CDR3 DNA reads TGTGCCAGCAGTGGGGACAGGGAGGCCCAAGAGACCCAGTACTTC. Protein sequence: CASSGDREAQETQYF.